These T cell receptor beta chains were read from a single sample in a study of OX40 agonist ivuxolimab in advanced cancers. Sequenced by immunoSEQ multiplex PCR; TCRdb stores in-frame clones only, minus some. The sample includes 41,000 or so clones, approximately 86% of them seen just once. This material consisted of CD4+ or CD8+ T cells sorted from blood, taken in a trial of the OX40 agonist ivuxolimab. The receptors stem from an adult with an advanced solid tumor such as melanoma, head and neck, liver or kidney cancer. Both conserved end residues are part of each CDR3. Each record gives: J gene, D gene, V gene, clone size, CDR3 DNA, CDR3 protein. The D gene is left open where the match is weak. Size values are once, few and many counts, or a class for expanded clones, and some rows have none.

j_call: TRBJ2-1; d_call: TRBD1; v_call: TRBV18; clone_size: .; cdr3_nt: TGTGCCAGCTCACCCACGGGACAGGGATCTAATGAGCAGTTCTTC; cdr3_aa: CASSPTGQGSNEQFF
j_call: TRBJ1-1; d_call: .; v_call: TRBV6-5; clone_size: .; cdr3_nt: TGTGCCAGCAGACCATCGGCAGGCCCCACGGAAGCTTTCTTT; cdr3_aa: CASRPSAGPTEAFF
j_call: TRBJ2-5; d_call: TRBD2; v_call: TRBV5-4; clone_size: .; cdr3_nt: TGTGCCAGCAGCGGGGCGGGGGGGCGTCAAGAGACCCAGTACTTC; cdr3_aa: CASSGAGGRQETQYF
j_call: TRBJ1-1; d_call: .; v_call: TRBV5-4; clone_size: .; cdr3_nt: TGTGCCAGCAGCTCTTATAAACAGGGAGGCCCTGAAGCTTTCTTT; cdr3_aa: CASSSYKQGGPEAFF
j_call: TRBJ2-5; d_call: TRBD1; v_call: TRBV7-8; clone_size: .; cdr3_nt: TGTGCCAGCAGCGCGCTCACAGGGGTCCAAGAGACCCAGTACTTC; cdr3_aa: CASSALTGVQETQYF
j_call: TRBJ1-1; d_call: .; v_call: TRBV4-2; clone_size: .; cdr3_nt: TGTGCCAGCAGCCAAGGAAAGGTGACACCGAGGACTGAAGCTTTCTTT; cdr3_aa: CASSQGKVTPRTEAFF
j_call: TRBJ1-5; d_call: .; v_call: TRBV5-8; clone_size: .; cdr3_nt: TGTGCCAGCAGCCAAGACAGCCCTAGCAATCAGCCCCAGCATTTT; cdr3_aa: CASSQDSPSNQPQHF
j_call: TRBJ2-7; d_call: TRBD1; v_call: TRBV4-1; clone_size: .; cdr3_nt: TGCGCCAGCAGCCAAGGGGGACAGGGGTTCTACGAGCAGTACTTC; cdr3_aa: CASSQGGQGFYEQYF
j_call: TRBJ2-1; d_call: TRBD2; v_call: TRBV10-2; clone_size: .; cdr3_nt: TGCGCCAGCAGTGAGGGGACTAGCGAAGGTGAGCAGTTCTTC; cdr3_aa: CASSEGTSEGEQFF
j_call: TRBJ1-1; d_call: TRBD1; v_call: TRBV11-1; clone_size: once; cdr3_nt: TGTGCCAGCAGCTTCTGGGGACAGGGGGTAAACACTGAAGCTTTCTTT; cdr3_aa: CASSFWGQGVNTEAFF
j_call: TRBJ1-6; d_call: TRBD1; v_call: TRBV2; clone_size: .; cdr3_nt: TGTGCCAGCAAGGGAGGGGGCAATTCACCCCTCCACTTT; cdr3_aa: CASKGGGNSPLHF
j_call: TRBJ2-7; d_call: .; v_call: TRBV21-1; clone_size: few; cdr3_nt: TGTGCCAGCAGCAATGTGGCGGCCTACGAGCAGTACTTC; cdr3_aa: CASSNVAAYEQYF
j_call: TRBJ2-1; d_call: .; v_call: TRBV5-1; clone_size: .; cdr3_nt: TGCGCCAGCAGCGGGAGTTCCCACAATGAGCAGTTCTTC; cdr3_aa: CASSGSSHNEQFF
j_call: TRBJ1-1; d_call: TRBD1; v_call: TRBV18; clone_size: .; cdr3_nt: TGTGCCAGCTCACCCTTGGGACAGGCGTACACTGAAGCTTTCTTT; cdr3_aa: CASSPLGQAYTEAFF
j_call: TRBJ2-1; d_call: .; v_call: TRBV2; clone_size: .; cdr3_nt: TGTGCCAGCAGTGAAGAACAGGGTCGTTCCAATGAGCAGTTCTTC; cdr3_aa: CASSEEQGRSNEQFF
j_call: TRBJ1-3; d_call: TRBD1; v_call: TRBV6-4; clone_size: .; cdr3_nt: TGTGCCAGCAGCCCTGACAGGGACGCTGGAAACACCATATATTTT; cdr3_aa: CASSPDRDAGNTIYF
j_call: TRBJ2-3; d_call: .; v_call: TRBV7-2; clone_size: .; cdr3_nt: TGTGCCAGCTCCACCGACTCACCTCCGCAGTATTTT; cdr3_aa: CASSTDSPPQYF
j_call: TRBJ2-2; d_call: TRBD2; v_call: TRBV7-2; clone_size: .; cdr3_nt: TGTGCCAGCAGCTCGAGGCGGAGGGAAGCGGGAGGCGGGGAGCTGTTTTTT; cdr3_aa: CASSSRRREAGGGELFF
j_call: TRBJ2-7; d_call: TRBD1; v_call: TRBV4-2; clone_size: .; cdr3_nt: TGTGCCAGCAGCCAGGGGACAGGGGGAACTTGGGAGCAGTACTTC; cdr3_aa: CASSQGTGGTWEQYF
j_call: TRBJ2-7; d_call: TRBD2; v_call: TRBV6-5; clone_size: .; cdr3_nt: TGTGCCAGCAGCAGGACTAGCGGGGGATCCTACGAGCAGTACTTC; cdr3_aa: CASSRTSGGSYEQYF
j_call: TRBJ2-3; d_call: .; v_call: TRBV7-2; clone_size: .; cdr3_nt: TGTGCCAGCAGCCCGACTACTAGCACAGATACGCAGTATTTT; cdr3_aa: CASSPTTSTDTQYF
j_call: TRBJ1-5; d_call: TRBD1; v_call: TRBV28; clone_size: .; cdr3_nt: TGTGCCAGCAGCCAGCGCAGGGGGGCTAGCAATCAGCCCCAGCATTTT; cdr3_aa: CASSQRRGASNQPQHF
j_call: TRBJ1-3; d_call: .; v_call: TRBV5-1; clone_size: .; cdr3_nt: TGCGCCAGCAGCCCCGACGCTGCCTCAGGAAACACCATATATTTT; cdr3_aa: CASSPDAASGNTIYF
j_call: TRBJ2-1; d_call: .; v_call: TRBV19; clone_size: once; cdr3_nt: TGTGCCAGTAGTGTGGCAGACAATGAGCAGTTCTTC; cdr3_aa: CASSVADNEQFF
j_call: TRBJ1-2; d_call: .; v_call: TRBV28; clone_size: .; cdr3_nt: TGTGCCAGCAGTCGACCGGCGGGGGTCGGCTACGCCTTC; cdr3_aa: CASSRPAGVGYAF
j_call: TRBJ2-7; d_call: .; v_call: TRBV2; clone_size: .; cdr3_nt: TGTGCCAGCAGTGCTAGCTACGAGCAGTACTTC; cdr3_aa: CASSASYEQYF
j_call: TRBJ2-3; d_call: .; v_call: TRBV2; clone_size: .; cdr3_nt: TGTGCCAGCAGGTCCCGAAAACCGGGATACTCAGATACGCAGTATTTT; cdr3_aa: CASRSRKPGYSDTQYF
j_call: TRBJ1-2; d_call: TRBD1; v_call: TRBV5-4; clone_size: .; cdr3_nt: TGTGCCACCCATCGGGGACAGGTATATGGCTACACCTTC; cdr3_aa: CATHRGQVYGYTF
j_call: TRBJ2-5; d_call: .; v_call: TRBV7-9; clone_size: once; cdr3_nt: TGTGCCAGCAGCTTGGGAGCTATTCAAGAGACCCAGTACTTC; cdr3_aa: CASSLGAIQETQYF
j_call: TRBJ2-1; d_call: TRBD1; v_call: TRBV18; clone_size: .; cdr3_nt: TGTGCCAGCTCACCGGGACAGGGGCACAATGAGCAGTTCTTC; cdr3_aa: CASSPGQGHNEQFF
j_call: TRBJ2-3; d_call: .; v_call: TRBV11-2; clone_size: .; cdr3_nt: TGTGCCAGCAGCTTAGTTAGGAACTCCCGTCTTTTGGATACGCAGTATTTT; cdr3_aa: CASSLVRNSRLLDTQYF
j_call: TRBJ2-7; d_call: .; v_call: TRBV4-1; clone_size: .; cdr3_nt: TGCGCCAGCAGCCAAGCGGCTAGCAGGTACGAGCAGTACTTC; cdr3_aa: CASSQAASRYEQYF
j_call: TRBJ2-3; d_call: .; v_call: TRBV7-9; clone_size: .; cdr3_nt: TGTGCCAGCAGCTTAGGCGTCTCCTCTAGCACAGATACGCAGTATTTT; cdr3_aa: CASSLGVSSSTDTQYF
j_call: TRBJ2-7; d_call: .; v_call: TRBV2; clone_size: .; cdr3_nt: TGTGCCAGCAGTCCACAGACCTACGAGCAGTACTTC; cdr3_aa: CASSPQTYEQYF
j_call: TRBJ1-1; d_call: .; v_call: TRBV7-2; clone_size: .; cdr3_nt: TGTGCCAGCAGCTTAGTCCCAGGGCGTACTGAAGCTTTCTTT; cdr3_aa: CASSLVPGRTEAFF
j_call: TRBJ1-4; d_call: .; v_call: TRBV2; clone_size: .; cdr3_nt: TGTGCCAGCAGAGCAGGACAGAGTGCAACTAATGAAAAACTGTTTTTT; cdr3_aa: CASRAGQSATNEKLFF